The 18 T cell receptor beta chains below come from one sample, sequenced in a study of T cell responses to AZD1222 COVID-19 vaccine. Using immunoSEQ multiplex PCR, the repertoire was profiled, and TCRdb retains in-frame clones only, with some absent. The sample has more than 60,000 clones, around 90% seen once. Source: peripheral blood, taken on day 0 of AZD1222 vaccination. These receptors were obtained from an adult in good health.

This clone was counted only a few times. The rearrangement uses TRBV5-5 and TRBJ1-5; tentative D call: TRBD1 (6 bases). CDR3 length: 15 residues. The germline CDR1 and CDR2 sequences are SGHKS and YYEKEE (reference sequence). With 0 bases removed from V and 5 bases from J, the gap between germline ends came to 12 bases. CDR3 in DNA: TGTGCCAGCAGCTTGGGCCAGGGGAGGGATCAGCCCCAGCATTTT. Translated, it gives CASSLGQGRDQPQHF.

The chain combines TRBV28 with TRBJ1-2, with D possibly matching TRBD1 (6 bases). The V gene lost 6 bases and the J gene lost 5 bases, with 13 bases spanning the gap. Germline lookup yields CDR1 MDHEN and CDR2 SYDVKM. The CDR3 length is 13 residues. The CDR3 coding sequence is TGTGCCAGCAGGGAGGGGGTCCCTTATGGCTACACCTTC. Translation: CASREGVPYGYTF.

The chain recombines TRBV19 with TRBJ2-1, with TRBD1 matching 7 bases. This CDR3 is 14 amino acids long. Germline CDR1 and CDR2: LNHDA and SQIVND (reference sequence). The trim removed 0 bases at V and 7 bases at J, leaving 3 bases unmatched. The CDR3 nucleotides are TGTGCCAGTAGTATAGACGGACAGGTAAATGAGCAGTTCTTC. It specifies CASSIDGQVNEQFF.

This clone was recorded once. The chain is built from TRBV10-1 and TRBJ2-7; the D call may be TRBD1 or TRBD2 (5 bases each). Germline V gene data show CDR1 as WNHNN and CDR2 as SYGVQD (reference sequence). V was trimmed by 5 bases and J by 9 bases, leaving 14 bases between them. CDR3 length equals 12 residues. The CDR3 region has the DNA TGCGCCAGCAGTTCCACAGGCGGAGGGCAGTACTTC. Protein product: CASSSTGGGQYF.

The CDR3 loop reads CASSLIGASGRGEQFF. CDR3 sequence (DNA): TGCGCCAGCAGCTTAATCGGAGCTAGCGGGAGGGGGGAGCAGTTCTTC. The V gene is TRBV5-1, the J gene TRBJ2-1; 12 nucleotides agree with TRBD2. V lost 2 bases and J lost 10; bases outside the gene matches: 10. Germline V CDR1 and CDR2: SGHRS, YFSETQ. The CDR3 has 16 residues.

V and J are TRBV12-3 or TRBV12-4 and TRBJ1-1; D unclear. CDR3 length equals 11 residues. Between the trimmed V and J ends, which lost 1 base and 3 bases, there was a span of 0 bases. The DNA for the CDR3 is TGTGCCAGCAGTTTAGACACTGAAGCTTTCTTT. It is translated as CASSLDTEAFF.

This sequence joins TRBV29-1 and TRBJ2-7; D may be TRBD1 (5 bases). The CDR3 runs to 12 residues. Germline V gene lookup returns CDR1 SQVTM and CDR2 ANQGSEA. V was trimmed by 6 bases and J by 2 bases, leaving 11 bases between them. CDR3 nucleotide sequence: TGCAGCGTGCGGACACGTCCCTACGAGCAGTACTTC. Protein product: CSVRTRPYEQYF.

The chain recombines TRBV5-1 with TRBJ1-2, with a tentative D call TRBD1 (6 bases). Germline V CDR1 and CDR2: SGHRS, YFSETQ. V lost 4 bases, J lost 4 bases, and 14 bases lay in between. The CDR3 spans 14 residues. CDR3 residues: CASSQDEGVYGYTF. CDR3 coding DNA: TGCGCCAGCAGCCAGGACGAGGGGGTCTATGGCTACACCTTC. Combining the CDR3 with reference TRBV5-1 and TRBJ1-2 gives the whole variable domain KAGVTQTPRYLIKTRGQQVTLSCSPISGHRSVSWYQQTPGQGLQFLFEYFSETQRNKGNFPGRFSGRQFSNSRSEMNVSTLELGDSALYLCASSQDEGVYGYTFGSGTRLTVV.

The chain uses TRBV7-9 and TRBJ1-2; D call uncertain. The ends were cut back, 1 base at V and 6 bases at J, with 15 bases in the middle. Germline CDR1 reads SEHNR; CDR2 reads FQNEAQ (reference sequence). The CDR3 contains 15 residues. CDR3 in amino acids: CASSLDETHLHGYTF. CDR3 nucleotides: TGTGCCAGCAGCTTAGATGAGACACATCTTCATGGCTACACCTTC.

The chain uses TRBV10-2 and TRBJ2-1, with D maybe TRBD2 (6 bases). Germline V gene lookup returns CDR1 WSHSY and CDR2 SAAADI. V lost 2 bases and J lost 8, with 7 bases in between. The length of the CDR3 is 12 residues. As DNA, the CDR3 is TGCGCCAGCAGTGAGAGGGAGGATGAGCAGTTCTTC. As protein: CASSEREDEQFF.

The chain carries TRBV19 and TRBJ2-7; D is undetermined. Germline CDR1 reads LNHDA; CDR2 reads SQIVND (reference sequence). Trimming took off 0 bases at V and 4 bases at J, with 7 bases between the two ends. The CDR3 is made up of 13 amino acids. CDR3 DNA: TGTGCCAGTAGTATAGATCTCGGGTACGAGCAGTACTTC. This codes for CASSIDLGYEQYF.

This rearrangement joins TRBV5-1 to TRBJ1-1, with 10 bases aligning to TRBD1. The CDR3 runs to 15 residues. CDR1 and CDR2 from the germline V gene are SGHRS and YFSETQ. The V segment lost 2 bases and the J segment 0 bases; nucleotides outside the gene matches: 1. The CDR3 DNA follows: TGCGCCAGCAGCTTTGGGACAGGGGTGAACACTGAAGCTTTCTTT. This sequence encodes CASSFGTGVNTEAFF.

The chain combines TRBV2 with TRBJ1-1, with 7 positions matching TRBD1. From germline, CDR1 is SNHLY and CDR2 FYNNEI. Losses at the gene ends were 6 bases for V and 0 bases for J; bases not matched to a gene: 13. This CDR3 is built from 17 residues. In DNA, the CDR3 is TGTGCCAGCAGACCGCGTACAGGGGTAGGCATGAACACTGAAGCTTTCTTT. Protein product: CASRPRTGVGMNTEAFF. Based on the CDR3 plus reference TRBV2 and TRBJ1-1, the full variable domain is EPEVTQTPSHQVTQMGQEVILRCVPISNHLYFYWYRQILGQKVEFLVSFYNNEISEKSEIFDDQFSVERPDGSNFTLKIRSTKLEDSAMYFCASRPRTGVGMNTEAFFGQGTRLTVV.

J is TRBJ1-1 and V is TRBV7-2; D perhaps matches TRBD1 (5 bases). There are 12 residues in the CDR3. V was pared by 7 bases and J by 7 bases, with 13 bases between. Germline CDR1 and CDR2: SGHTA and FQGNSA. CDR3 coding DNA: TGTGCCAGCACGATTTCTGACAGTGAAGCTTTCTTT. It encodes CASTISDSEAFF.

The gene calls are TRBV19 and TRBJ2-3, with 8 bases aligning to TRBD2. The CDR3 sequence is 13 residues long. CDR1 is LNHDA and CDR2 is SQIVND in the germline V gene (reference sequence). With V trimmed by 5 bases and J by 9 bases, 7 bases remained unmatched. Here the CDR3 reads CASSFTREETQYF. DNA for the CDR3: TGTGCCAGTAGTTTTACGCGGGAGGAAACGCAGTATTTT.

The J gene is TRBJ1-1, the V gene TRBV18; D unclear. The CDR3 runs to 13 residues. The V end lost 1 base, the J end lost 7 bases, and 10 bases lay between the germline ends. Germline CDR1 KGHSH, CDR2 LQKENI. The CDR3 nucleotides read TGTGCCAGCTCACCACGGGAGGGAGGTGAAGCTTTCTTT. Translated, it gives CASSPREGGEAFF.

This sequence joins TRBV29-1 and TRBJ1-6; TRBD1 agrees at 8 bases. The CDR3 consists of 14 residues. CDR1 and CDR2 from the germline V gene are SQVTM and ANQGSEA. The junction had 11 bases not matched to a gene; V was cut back by 6 bases and J by 10 bases. CDR3 sequence: CSVLDRGGGSPLHF. Here the CDR3 DNA reads TGCAGCGTCCTCGACAGGGGTGGAGGGTCACCCCTCCACTTT.

The rearrangement uses TRBV12-5 and TRBJ2-7, with D unresolved. The V and J ends lost 3 bases and 5 bases respectively, with 8 bases between them. This CDR3 comprises 12 residues. From germline, CDR1 is LGHNT and CDR2 FRNRAP. CDR3 in DNA: TGTGCTAGTGGTTTATGGCGGAACGAGCAGTACTTC. It is translated as CASGLWRNEQYF.